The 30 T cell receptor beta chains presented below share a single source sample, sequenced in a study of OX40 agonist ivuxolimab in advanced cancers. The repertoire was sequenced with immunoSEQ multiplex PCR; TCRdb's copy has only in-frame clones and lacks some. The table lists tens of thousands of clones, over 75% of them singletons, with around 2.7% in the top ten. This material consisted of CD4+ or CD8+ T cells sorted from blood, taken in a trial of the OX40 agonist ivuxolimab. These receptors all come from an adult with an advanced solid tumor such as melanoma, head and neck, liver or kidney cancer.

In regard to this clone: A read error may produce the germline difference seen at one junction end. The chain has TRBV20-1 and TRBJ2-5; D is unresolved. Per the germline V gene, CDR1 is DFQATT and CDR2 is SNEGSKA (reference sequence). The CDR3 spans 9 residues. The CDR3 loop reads CSAGETQYF. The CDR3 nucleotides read TGCAGTGCTGGAGAGACCCAGTACTTC.

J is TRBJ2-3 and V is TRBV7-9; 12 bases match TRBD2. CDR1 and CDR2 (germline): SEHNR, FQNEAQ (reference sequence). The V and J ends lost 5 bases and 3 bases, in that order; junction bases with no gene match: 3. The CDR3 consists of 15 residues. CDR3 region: CASSGGLAGTDTQYF. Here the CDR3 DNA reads TGTGCCAGCAGCGGAGGACTAGCGGGAACAGATACGCAGTATTTT.

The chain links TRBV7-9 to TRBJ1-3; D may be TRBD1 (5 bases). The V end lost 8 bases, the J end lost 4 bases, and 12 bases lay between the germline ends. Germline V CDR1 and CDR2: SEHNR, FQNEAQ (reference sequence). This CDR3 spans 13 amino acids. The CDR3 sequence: CASVGTAGNTIYF. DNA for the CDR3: TGTGCCAGCGTCGGGACTGCAGGAAACACCATATATTTT.

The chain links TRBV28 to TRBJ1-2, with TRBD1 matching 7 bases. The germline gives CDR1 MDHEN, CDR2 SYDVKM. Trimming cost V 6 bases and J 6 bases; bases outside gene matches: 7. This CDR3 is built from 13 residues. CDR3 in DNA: TGTGCCAGCAGGAGACAGGGCGGGCATGGCTACACCTTC. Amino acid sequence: CASRRQGGHGYTF.

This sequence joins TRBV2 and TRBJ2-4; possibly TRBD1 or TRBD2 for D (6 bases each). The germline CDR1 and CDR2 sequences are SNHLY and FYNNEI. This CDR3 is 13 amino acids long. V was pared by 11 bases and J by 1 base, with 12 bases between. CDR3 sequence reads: CAVRGLAKNIQYF. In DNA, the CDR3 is TGTGCCGTCCGGGGGCTGGCCAAAAACATTCAGTACTTC.

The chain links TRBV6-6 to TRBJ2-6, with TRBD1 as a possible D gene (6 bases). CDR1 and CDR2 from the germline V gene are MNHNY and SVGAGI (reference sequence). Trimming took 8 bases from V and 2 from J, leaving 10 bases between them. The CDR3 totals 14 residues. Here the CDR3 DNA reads TGTGCCAGCGCCCACAGGGCTGGGGCCAACGTCCTGACTTTC. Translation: CASAHRAGANVLTF.

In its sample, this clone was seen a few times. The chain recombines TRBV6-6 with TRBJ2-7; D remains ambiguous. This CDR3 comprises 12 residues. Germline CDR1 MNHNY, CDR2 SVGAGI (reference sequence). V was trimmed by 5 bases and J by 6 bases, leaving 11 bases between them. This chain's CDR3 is CASSNTVGEQYF. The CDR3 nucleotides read TGTGCCAGCAGTAACACTGTTGGCGAGCAGTACTTC.

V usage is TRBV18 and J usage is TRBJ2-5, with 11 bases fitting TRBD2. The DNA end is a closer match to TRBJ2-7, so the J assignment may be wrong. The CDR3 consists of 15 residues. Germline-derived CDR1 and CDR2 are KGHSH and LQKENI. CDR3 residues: CASSPGTSGSYEQYF. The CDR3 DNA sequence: TGTGCCAGCTCCCCAGGGACTAGCGGCTCCTACGAGCAGTACTTC.

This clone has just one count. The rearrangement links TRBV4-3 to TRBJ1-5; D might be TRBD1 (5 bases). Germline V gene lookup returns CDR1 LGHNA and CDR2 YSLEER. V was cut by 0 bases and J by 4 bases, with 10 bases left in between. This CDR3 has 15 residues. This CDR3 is CASSQENRSNQPQHF. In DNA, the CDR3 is TGCGCCAGCAGCCAAGAGAACAGGTCTAATCAGCCCCAGCATTTT.

The CDR3 reads CASSSGQSMYEQYF. The CDR3 DNA is TGTGCCAGCAGTTCAGGACAGTCCATGTACGAGCAGTACTTC. The chain couples TRBV28 to TRBJ2-7; TRBD1 might be the D (6 bases). CDR3 length: 14 amino acids. V lost 4 bases to trimming and J lost 4 bases, with 14 bases between them. In germline, CDR1 is MDHEN, CDR2 SYDVKM.

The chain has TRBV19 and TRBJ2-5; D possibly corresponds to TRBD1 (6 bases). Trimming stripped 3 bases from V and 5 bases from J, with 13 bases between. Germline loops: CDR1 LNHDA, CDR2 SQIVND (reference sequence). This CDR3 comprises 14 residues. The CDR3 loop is CASSIMGAWETQYF. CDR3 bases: TGTGCCAGTAGTATCATGGGGGCCTGGGAGACCCAGTACTTC.

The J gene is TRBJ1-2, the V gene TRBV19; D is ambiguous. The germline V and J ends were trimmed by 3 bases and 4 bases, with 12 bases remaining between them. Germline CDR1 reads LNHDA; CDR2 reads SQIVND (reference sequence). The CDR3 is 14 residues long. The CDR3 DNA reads TGTGCCAGTAGTATTAGGAATCAAGGCTATGGCTACACCTTC. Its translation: CASSIRNQGYGYTF.

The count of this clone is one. In DNA, the CDR3 is TGTGCCAGCAGTCGGACAGGGTTTAGCAATCAGCCCCAGCATTTT. Translated: CASSRTGFSNQPQHF. This sequence joins TRBV6-5 and TRBJ1-5, with 8 bases lining up with TRBD1. The CDR3 totals 15 residues. Looked up from germline, CDR1 is MNHEY and CDR2 is SVGAGI. V dropped 5 bases and J dropped 0; count of bases not matched to a gene: 3.

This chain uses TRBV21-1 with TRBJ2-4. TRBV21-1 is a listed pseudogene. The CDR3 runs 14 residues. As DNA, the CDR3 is TGTGCCAGCAGCCCTCTGATAGCCAAAAACATTCAGTACTTC. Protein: CASSPLIAKNIQYF.

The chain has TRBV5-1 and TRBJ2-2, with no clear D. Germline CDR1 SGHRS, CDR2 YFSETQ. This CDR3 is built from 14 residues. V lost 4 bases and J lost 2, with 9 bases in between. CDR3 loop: CASSGQINTGELFF. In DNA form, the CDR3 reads TGCGCCAGCAGCGGGCAAATAAACACCGGGGAGCTGTTTTTT.

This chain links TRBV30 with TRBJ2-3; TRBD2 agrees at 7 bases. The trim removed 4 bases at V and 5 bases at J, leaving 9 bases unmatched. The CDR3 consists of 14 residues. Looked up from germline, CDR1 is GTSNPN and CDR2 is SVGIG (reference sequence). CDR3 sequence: CAWTLYSGGDTQYF. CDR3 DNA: TGTGCCTGGACACTCTACTCGGGGGGAGATACGCAGTATTTT. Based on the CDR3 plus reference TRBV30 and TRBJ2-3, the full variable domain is SQTIHQWPATLVQPVGSPLSLECTVEGTSNPNLYWYRQAAGRGLQLLFYSVGIGQISSEVPQNLSASRPQDRQFILSSKKLLLSDSGFYLCAWTLYSGGDTQYFGPGTRLTVL.

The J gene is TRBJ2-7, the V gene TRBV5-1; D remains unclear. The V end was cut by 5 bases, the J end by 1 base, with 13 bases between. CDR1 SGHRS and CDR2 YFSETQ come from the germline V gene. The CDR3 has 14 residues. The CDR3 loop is CASSPGWASYEQYF. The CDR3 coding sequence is TGCGCCAGCAGTCCTGGTTGGGCGTCCTACGAGCAGTACTTC.

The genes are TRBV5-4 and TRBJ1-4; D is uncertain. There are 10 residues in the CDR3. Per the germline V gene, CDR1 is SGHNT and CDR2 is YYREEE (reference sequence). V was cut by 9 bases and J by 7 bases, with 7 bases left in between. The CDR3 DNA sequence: TGTGCCATGAAAATTGAAAAACTGTTTTTT. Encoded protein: CAMKIEKLFF.

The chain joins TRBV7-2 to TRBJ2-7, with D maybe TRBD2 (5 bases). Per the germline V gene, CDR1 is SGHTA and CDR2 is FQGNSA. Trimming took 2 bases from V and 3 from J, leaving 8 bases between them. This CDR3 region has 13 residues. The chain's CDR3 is CASSLPGSYEQYF. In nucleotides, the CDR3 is TGTGCCAGCAGCTTACCGGGGAGCTACGAGCAGTACTTC.

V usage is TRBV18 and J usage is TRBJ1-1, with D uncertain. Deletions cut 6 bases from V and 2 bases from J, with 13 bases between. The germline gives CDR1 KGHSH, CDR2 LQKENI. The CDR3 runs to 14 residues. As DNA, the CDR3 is TGTGCCAGCTCCCCAAGGACTCTCAACACTGAAGCTTTCTTT. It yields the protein CASSPRTLNTEAFF.

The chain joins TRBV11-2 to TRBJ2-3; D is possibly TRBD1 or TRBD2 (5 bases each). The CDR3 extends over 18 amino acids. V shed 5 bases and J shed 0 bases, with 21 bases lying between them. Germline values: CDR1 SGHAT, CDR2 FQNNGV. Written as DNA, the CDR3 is TGTGCCAGCAGCAAAATAACGGGACCCAGGAGGAGCACAGATACGCAGTATTTT. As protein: CASSKITGPRRSTDTQYF.

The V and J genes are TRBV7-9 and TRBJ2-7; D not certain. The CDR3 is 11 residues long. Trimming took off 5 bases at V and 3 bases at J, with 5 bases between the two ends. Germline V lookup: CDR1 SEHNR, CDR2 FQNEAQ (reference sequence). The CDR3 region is CASSRNYEQYF. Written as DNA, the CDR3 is TGTGCCAGCAGCCGGAACTACGAGCAGTACTTC.

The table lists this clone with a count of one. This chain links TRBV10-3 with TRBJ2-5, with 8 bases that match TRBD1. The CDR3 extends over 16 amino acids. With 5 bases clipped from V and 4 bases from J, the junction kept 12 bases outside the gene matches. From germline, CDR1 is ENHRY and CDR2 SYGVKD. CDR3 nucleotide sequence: TGTGCCATCAGTAAATCGACAGGGGATCGGTTAGAGACCCAGTACTTC. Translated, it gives CAISKSTGDRLETQYF.

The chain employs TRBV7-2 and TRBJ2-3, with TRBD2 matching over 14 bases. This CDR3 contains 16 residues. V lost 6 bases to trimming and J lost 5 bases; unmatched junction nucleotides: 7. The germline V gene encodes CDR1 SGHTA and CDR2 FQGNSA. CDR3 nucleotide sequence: TGTGCCAGCAGTCCTCCGGGACTAGCGGGAGTAGATACGCAGTATTTT. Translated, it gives CASSPPGLAGVDTQYF.

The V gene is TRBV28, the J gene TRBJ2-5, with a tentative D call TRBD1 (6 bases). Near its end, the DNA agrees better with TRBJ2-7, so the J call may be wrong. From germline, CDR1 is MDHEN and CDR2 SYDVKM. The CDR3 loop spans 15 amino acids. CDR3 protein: CASSPRGDKFYEQYF. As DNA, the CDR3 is TGTGCCAGCAGTCCCAGAGGGGACAAATTTTACGAGCAGTACTTC.

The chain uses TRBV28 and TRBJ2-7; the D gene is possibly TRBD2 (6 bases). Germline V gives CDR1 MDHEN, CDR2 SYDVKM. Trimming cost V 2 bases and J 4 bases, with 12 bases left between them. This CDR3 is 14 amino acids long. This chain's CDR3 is CASSLARSGYEQYF. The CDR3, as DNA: TGTGCCAGCAGTTTAGCCCGGAGCGGGTACGAGCAGTACTTC.

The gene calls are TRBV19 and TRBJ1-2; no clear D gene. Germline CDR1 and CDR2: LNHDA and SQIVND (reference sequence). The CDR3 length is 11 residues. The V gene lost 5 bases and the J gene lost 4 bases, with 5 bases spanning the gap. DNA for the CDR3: TGTGCCAGTAGTGTTTTCTATGGCTACACCTTC. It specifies CASSVFYGYTF.

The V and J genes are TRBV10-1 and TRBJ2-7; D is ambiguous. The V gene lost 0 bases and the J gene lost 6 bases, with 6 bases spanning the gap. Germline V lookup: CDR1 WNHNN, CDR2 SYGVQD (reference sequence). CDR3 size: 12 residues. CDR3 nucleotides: TGCGCCAGCAGTGAGTCGAAGGGCGAGCAGTACTTC. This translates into CASSESKGEQYF.

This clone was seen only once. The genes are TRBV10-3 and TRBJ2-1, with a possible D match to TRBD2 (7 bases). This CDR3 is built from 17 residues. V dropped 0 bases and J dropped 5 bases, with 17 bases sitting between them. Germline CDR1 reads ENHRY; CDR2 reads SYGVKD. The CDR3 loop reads CAISESRLGGTNNEQFF. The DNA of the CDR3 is TGTGCCATCAGTGAGTCGCGGCTAGGGGGGACTAACAATGAGCAGTTCTTC.

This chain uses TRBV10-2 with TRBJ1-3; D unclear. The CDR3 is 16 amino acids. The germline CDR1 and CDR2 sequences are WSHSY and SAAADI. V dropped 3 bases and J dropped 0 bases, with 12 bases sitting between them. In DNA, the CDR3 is TGCGCCAGCAGTGACCGGGGATCGCACTCTGGAAACACCATATATTTT. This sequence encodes CASSDRGSHSGNTIYF.